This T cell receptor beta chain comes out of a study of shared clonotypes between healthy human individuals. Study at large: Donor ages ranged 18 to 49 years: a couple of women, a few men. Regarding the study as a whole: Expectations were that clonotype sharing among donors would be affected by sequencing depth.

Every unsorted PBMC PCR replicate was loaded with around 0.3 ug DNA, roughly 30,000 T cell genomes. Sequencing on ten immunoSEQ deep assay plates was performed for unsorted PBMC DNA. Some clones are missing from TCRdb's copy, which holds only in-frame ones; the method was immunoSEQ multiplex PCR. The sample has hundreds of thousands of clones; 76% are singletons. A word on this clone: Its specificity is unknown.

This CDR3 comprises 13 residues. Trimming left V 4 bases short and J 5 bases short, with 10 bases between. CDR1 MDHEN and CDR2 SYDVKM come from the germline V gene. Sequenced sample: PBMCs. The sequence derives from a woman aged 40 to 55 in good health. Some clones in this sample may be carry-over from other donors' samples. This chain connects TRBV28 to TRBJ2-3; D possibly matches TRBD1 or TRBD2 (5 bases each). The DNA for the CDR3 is TGTGCCAGCAGTTCTCGGGGCGGAGATACGCAGTATTTT. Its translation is CASSSRGGDTQYF.